This T cell receptor (beta chain) appears in the sequencing data of a study of blood T cells in healthy people across ages (dated by TCRdb to 2013 to 2016). Regarding the research as a whole: In model experiments, template switching captured roughly one uniquely barcoded TCR beta cDNA molecule for every two T cells. To avoid experimental bias, donors of different ages were randomly spread across the sequencing lanes. Using the same blood draw, the study looked at two additional independent replicas of 1 million unique cDNA reads for two donors, one aged 18 to 29 and the other aged 80 or older. The study measured age-related changes in TCR beta repertoire diversity using deep sequencing normalized with unique cDNA molecular identifiers. The donors were divided into four age groups: young (average around 17 years), middle-aged (approximately 39), aged (approximately 62) and long-lived (approximately 74).

Results the study describes overall, beyond this receptor: Observed TCR beta diversity correlated strongly with the percentage of naive T cells measured by flow cytometry. Observed TCR beta diversity per million T cells fell roughly linearly with age, and a significant reduction was already apparent by age around 40. Compared with the aged group, more naive CD4+ T cells, fewer expanded clones and increased TCR diversity were shown by the long-lived group, suggesting age selection. Estimates of total diversity from one million sequenced T cells were regarded as lower bounds and underestimates. Bulk unsorted PBMC profiling prevented conclusive comparison of naive and antigen-experienced compartments. Donor CMV infection status was unknown, potentially confounding age-related changes in expanded clonotypes.

Library method: 5' RACE. Sequencing instrument: Illumina HiSeq 2500. A second PCR of roughly 6 to 11 cycles was run with a J-beta primer mix and a sample-barcoded 5' primer. Each TCR beta cDNA molecule received a unique molecular identifier from a template-switch 5' adaptor carrying 12 random nucleotides. At least 3 million CDR3-containing paired-end reads were obtained from each sample. First-strand cDNA was synthesized from all RNA with the Mint cDNA synthesis kit, primed by a TRBC-specific oligonucleotide. After uracil-DNA glycosylase treatment, a first 18-cycle PCR used universal primers M1SS and BC2_uni_R on all cDNA. The authors processed their data as follows. Normalization of each sample was performed by random selection of 1 million high-quality reads, each carrying a distinct molecular identifier. Instead of being binned into consensus sequences, reads that shared molecular identifiers were thrown out. MiTCR, set to a Q25 quality threshold and the strictest error-elimination algorithm, was used for CDR3 identification, clonotype clustering and error correction. A nonparametric unseen species model with Euler transformation was used to estimate lower-bound total TCR beta diversity. The public reads were run again by TCRdb, first through fastp at Q25 and then through MiXCR, and only productive beta chains were kept. Every CDR3 protein is listed once, alongside the most common genes and DNA of its rows. The V and J calls here are based on TCRdb, not the publication. The sample contains more than 800,000 distinct CDR3 sequences, about 30% of them found a single time. 15% to 20% of the sample comes from the top ten.

The cysteine opens and the phenylalanine closes a CDR3 of 13 amino acids. Kept here is only the CDR3 DNA, which spans 39 bases and is read in frame from base 1. The V and J ends are trimmed by 5 bases and 5 bases, leaving 10 bases between them. Sequences LNHNV (CDR1) and YYDKDF (CDR2) are obtained from the germline V gene (reference sequence). The donors were roughly 38 Caucasian individuals from Russia, aged about 6 to 95 years, who were systemically healthy. Each donor gave ten milliliters of peripheral blood, collected into EDTA-treated Vacutainer tubes. PBMCs were isolated by Ficoll-Paque density-gradient centrifugation, with at least 6.5 million obtained per sample. Total RNA, at least 5.5 micrograms per sample, was extracted from PBMCs with Trizol reagent. The percentages of naive CD45RAhigh/CD27high T cells were determined by flow cytometry on a PBMC aliquot from every donor. This clonotype was seen a handful of times. Its antigen is unknown. One base away there is no much larger clone; base qualities are not given.

The source material was blood. This chain joins TRBV15 to TRBJ1-5, and possibly TRBD1, on 6 matching bases. The clonotype originates from a woman older than 75 in good health. The sequence in DNA is TGTGCCACCAGCGAGGGGGGCCATCAGCCCCAGCATTTT. It is translated as CATSEGGHQPQHF.